Sequencing of this TCR beta chain was carried out in a study of regulatory T cells in long-lasting Graves disease. Study results and caveats: TRBV28, TRBJ1-2 and TRBJ2-5 emerged as the favored segments in persistent disease.

According to the study, TCR beta libraries were built with iRepertoire HTBI primers and CDR3-region Arm-PCR. TCRdb reprocessed the multiplex PCR reads with MiXCR, giving one entry per CDR3 protein. The top ten hold approximately 12% of the sample, which has about 220,000 distinct CDR3 sequences, approximately 18% seen once. Time point defined: newly diagnosed GD, antithyroid drugs for less than 3 months. Making the TCR library involved RNA that had been extracted from PBMCs. With respect to this clonotype: The antigen is undetermined.

Germline lookup yields CDR1 SGHAT and CDR2 FQNNGV. V gave up 4 bases and J gave up 0 bases, with 12 bases separating them. This CDR3 is built from 16 residues. Another study also made use of these data, one on T cells in Graves' hyperthyroidism and ophthalmopathy. That work adds: A first-round RT-PCR of the TCR CDR3 used the HTBI primer set. Appearing also in blood were most of the thyroid clonotypes expanded above 0.001.

This clonotype was obtained from a woman between 25 and 40 years old with Graves disease. This sample comprised peripheral blood mononuclear cells (PBMCs), obtained at new diagnosis, from a patient treated with antithyroid drugs. The chain uses TRBV11-2 and TRBJ2-2; possible D gene TRBD1, 5 bases. CDR3 loop: CASSSARQTNTGELFF. In DNA, the CDR3 is TGTGCCAGCAGCTCCGCTAGACAGACGAACACCGGGGAGCTGTTTTTT. The full variable domain, its missing parts supplied by reference TRBV11-2 and TRBJ2-2, is EAGVAQSPRYKIIEKRQSVAFWCNPISGHATLYWYQQILGQGPKLLIQFQNNGVVDDSQLPKDRFSAERLKGVDSTLKIQPAKLEDSAVYLCASSSARQTNTGELFFGEGSRLTVL.